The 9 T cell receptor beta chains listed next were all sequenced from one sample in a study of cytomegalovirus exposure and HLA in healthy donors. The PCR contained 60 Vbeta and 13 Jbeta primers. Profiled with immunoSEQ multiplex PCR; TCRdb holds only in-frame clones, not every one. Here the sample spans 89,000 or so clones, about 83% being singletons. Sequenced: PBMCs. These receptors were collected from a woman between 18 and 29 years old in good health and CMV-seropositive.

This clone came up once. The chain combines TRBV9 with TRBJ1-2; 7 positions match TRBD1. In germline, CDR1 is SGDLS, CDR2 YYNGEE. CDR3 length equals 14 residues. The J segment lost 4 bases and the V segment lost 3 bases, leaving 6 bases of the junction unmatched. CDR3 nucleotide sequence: TGTGCCAGCAGCGCTGTTACAGGGGCCTATGGCTACACCTTC. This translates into CASSAVTGAYGYTF.

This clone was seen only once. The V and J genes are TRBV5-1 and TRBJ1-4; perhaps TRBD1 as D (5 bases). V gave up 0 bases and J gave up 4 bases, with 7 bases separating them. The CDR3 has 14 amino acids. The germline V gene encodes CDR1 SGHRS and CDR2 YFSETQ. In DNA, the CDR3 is TGCGCCAGCAGCTTGGGACAGAATAATGAAAAACTGTTTTTT. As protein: CASSLGQNNEKLFF.

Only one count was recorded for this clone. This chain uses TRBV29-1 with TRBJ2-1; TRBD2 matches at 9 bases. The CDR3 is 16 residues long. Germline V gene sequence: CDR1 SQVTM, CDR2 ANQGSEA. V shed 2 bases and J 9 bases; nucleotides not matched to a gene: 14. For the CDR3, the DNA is TGCAGCGTTGAAACTCGTCGCGGGAGGGCCTGGGGTGAGCAGTTCTTC. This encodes CSVETRRGRAWGEQFF.

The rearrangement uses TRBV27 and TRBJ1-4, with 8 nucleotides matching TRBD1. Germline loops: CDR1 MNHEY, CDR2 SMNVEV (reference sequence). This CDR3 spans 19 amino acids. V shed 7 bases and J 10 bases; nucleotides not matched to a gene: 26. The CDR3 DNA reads TGTGCCAGCATGACTATCGACCGAAACCGACAGGGGCCGGTGGGAAAACTGTTTTTT. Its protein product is CASMTIDRNRQGPVGKLFF.

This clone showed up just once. The CDR3 DNA follows: TGCGCCAGCAGCTTGTCGGCTAGCTTCCAAGAGACCCAGTACTTC. Amino acid sequence: CASSLSASFQETQYF. V usage is TRBV5-1 and J usage is TRBJ2-5, with D possibly being TRBD2 (5 bases). CDR1 and CDR2 (germline): SGHRS, YFSETQ. V gave up 1 base and J gave up 1 base, with 11 bases separating them. CDR3 size: 15 residues.

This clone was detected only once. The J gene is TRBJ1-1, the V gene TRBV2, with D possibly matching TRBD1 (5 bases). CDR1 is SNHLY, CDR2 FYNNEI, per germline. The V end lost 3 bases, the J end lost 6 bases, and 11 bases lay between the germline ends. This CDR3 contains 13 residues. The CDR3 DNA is TGTGCCAGCAGTGACAGGGTTGTGGCTGAAGCTTTCTTT. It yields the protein CASSDRVVAEAFF. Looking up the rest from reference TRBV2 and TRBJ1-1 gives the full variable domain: EPEVTQTPSHQVTQMGQEVILRCVPISNHLYFYWYRQILGQKVEFLVSFYNNEISEKSEIFDDQFSVERPDGSNFTLKIRSTKLEDSAMYFCASSDRVVAEAFFGQGTRLTVV.

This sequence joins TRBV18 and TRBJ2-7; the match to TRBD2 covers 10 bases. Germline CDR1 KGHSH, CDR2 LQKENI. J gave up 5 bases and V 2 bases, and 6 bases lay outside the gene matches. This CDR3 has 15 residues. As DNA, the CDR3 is TGTGCCAGCTCACCAGGTAGCGGGAGGTTCCACGAGCAGTACTTC. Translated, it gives CASSPGSGRFHEQYF.

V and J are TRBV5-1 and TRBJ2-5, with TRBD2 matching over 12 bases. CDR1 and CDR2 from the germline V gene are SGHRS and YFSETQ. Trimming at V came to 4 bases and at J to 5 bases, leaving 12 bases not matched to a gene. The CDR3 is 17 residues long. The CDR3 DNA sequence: TGCGCCAGCAGCCACCCACCTTGGACTAGCGGGACGGAGACCCAGTACTTC. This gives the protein CASSHPPWTSGTETQYF.

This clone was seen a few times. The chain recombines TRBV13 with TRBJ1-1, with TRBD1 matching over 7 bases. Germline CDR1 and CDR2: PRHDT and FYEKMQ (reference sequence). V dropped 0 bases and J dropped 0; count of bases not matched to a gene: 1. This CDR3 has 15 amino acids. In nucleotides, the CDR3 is TGTGCCAGCAGCTTAGGGGACAGGATGAACACTGAAGCTTTCTTT. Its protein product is CASSLGDRMNTEAFF. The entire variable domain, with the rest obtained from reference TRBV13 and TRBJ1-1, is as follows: AAGVIQSPRHLIKEKRETATLKCYPIPRHDTVYWYQQGPGQDPQFLISFYEKMQSDKGSIPDRFSAQQFSDYHSELNMSSLELGDSALYFCASSLGDRMNTEAFFGQGTRLTVV.